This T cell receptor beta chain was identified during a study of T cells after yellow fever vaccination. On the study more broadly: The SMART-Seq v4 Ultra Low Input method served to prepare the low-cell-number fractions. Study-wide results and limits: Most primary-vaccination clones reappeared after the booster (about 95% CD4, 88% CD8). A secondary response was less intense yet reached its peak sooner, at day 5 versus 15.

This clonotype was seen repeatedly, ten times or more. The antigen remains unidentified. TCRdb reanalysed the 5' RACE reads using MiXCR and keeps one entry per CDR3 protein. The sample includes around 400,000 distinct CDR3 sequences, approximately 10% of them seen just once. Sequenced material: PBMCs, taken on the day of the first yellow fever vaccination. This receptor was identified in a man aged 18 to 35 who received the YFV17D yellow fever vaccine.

The CDR3 bases are TGCGCCAGCAGCTCGGGACTAGCCTCCGGGGAGCTGTTTTTT. It yields the protein CASSSGLASGELFF. The chain joins TRBV5-1 to TRBJ2-2; 9 bases map to TRBD2. Germline values: CDR1 SGHRS, CDR2 YFSETQ. V dropped 3 bases and J dropped 6; count of bases not matched to a gene: 3. CDR3 length equals 14 residues.